Each of the 16 T cell receptor beta chains below was sequenced from the same sample in a study of T cell changes during pregnancy in multiple sclerosis. This table comes from immunoSEQ multiplex PCR, and its TCRdb copy is limited to in-frame clones, with some not included. Of about 50,000 clones in the sample, around 94% were seen once. Material: CD4+ T cells from peripheral blood mononuclear cells, obtained in the third trimester of pregnancy. The receptors here all came from a female donor with multiple sclerosis, enrolled in a pregnancy study.

The genes are TRBV19 and TRBJ1-5; the match to TRBD1 covers 10 bases. J gave up 7 bases and V 8 bases, and 5 bases lay outside the gene matches. There are 13 residues in the CDR3. Germline V gene sequence: CDR1 LNHDA, CDR2 SQIVND (reference sequence). For the CDR3, the DNA is TGTGCCAGTTCGACAGGGGGCGGACAGCCCCAGCATTTT. This gives the protein CASSTGGGQPQHF.

The chain combines TRBV7-8 with TRBJ2-2; 8 bases match TRBD2. V was clipped by 4 bases and J by 0 bases; unmatched bases: 4. The CDR3 extends over 16 amino acids. The germline CDR1 and CDR2 sequences are SGHVS and FQNEAQ. CDR3 sequence (DNA): TGTGCCAGCAGCTCCCTAGCGGGTTCGAACACCGGGGAGCTGTTTTTT. It yields the protein CASSSLAGSNTGELFF.

The rearrangement joins TRBV5-1 to TRBJ1-6; a possible D gene is TRBD1 (6 bases). Per germline, CDR1 SGHRS and CDR2 YFSETQ. The CDR3 loop spans 15 amino acids. The ends were cut back, 5 bases at V and 8 bases at J, with 17 bases in the middle. CDR3 region: CASRRDLGGDSPLHF. CDR3 nucleotide sequence: TGCGCCAGCAGAAGGGATCTAGGGGGTGATTCACCCCTCCACTTT.

The chain couples TRBV16 to TRBJ2-4; TRBD1 matches at 10 bases. Germline lookup yields CDR1 KGHSY and CDR2 FQNENV. The CDR3 totals 19 residues. With V trimmed by 4 bases and J by 3 bases, 15 bases remained unmatched. DNA for the CDR3: TGTGCCAGCAGCCCTCCGGGACAGGGGAGTTTGCTGGGCAAAAACATTCAGTACTTC. This codes for CASSPPGQGSLLGKNIQYF.

The chain joins TRBV7-2 to TRBJ1-2, with D possibly TRBD1 on 6 matching bases. V was clipped by 1 base and J by 3 bases, with 15 bases between them. The CDR3 is 16 residues long. Germline V gene data show CDR1 as SGHTA and CDR2 as FQGNSA. The CDR3: CASSLVTGQLYYGYTF. Here the CDR3 DNA reads TGTGCCAGCAGCTTAGTAACAGGACAGCTCTACTATGGCTACACCTTC.

The chain carries TRBV4-1 and TRBJ2-3; perhaps TRBD2 as D (5 bases). Trimming shortened V by 0 bases and J by 7 bases, and 8 bases separated the two germline ends. This CDR3 contains 13 residues. CDR1 and CDR2 (germline): MGHRA, YSYEKL. CDR3 DNA: TGCGCCAGCAGCCAAGAGGACTCTTATACGCAGTATTTT. Its translation is CASSQEDSYTQYF.

The chain couples TRBV7-3 to TRBJ2-2; 8 bases fit TRBD1. The J segment lost 6 bases and the V segment lost 5 bases, leaving 11 bases of the junction unmatched. This CDR3 has 16 residues. The germline V gene encodes CDR1 SGHTA and CDR2 FQGTGA. The CDR3 sequence: CASSAQGAGLSGELFF. The CDR3 nucleotides read TGTGCCAGCAGCGCGCAGGGGGCGGGCCTGTCCGGGGAGCTGTTTTTT.

The gene calls are TRBV5-1 and TRBJ2-7, with TRBD1 as a possible D gene (6 bases). Trimming took off 1 base at V and 2 bases at J, with 13 bases between the two ends. This CDR3 spans 15 amino acids. Germline V gene lookup returns CDR1 SGHRS and CDR2 YFSETQ. CDR3 in DNA: TGCGCCAGCAGCTTGTTGGGGACACAAGCCTACGAGCAGTACTTC. Protein product: CASSLLGTQAYEQYF.

The V and J genes are TRBV27 and TRBJ2-7; D might be TRBD2 (6 bases). The germline V gene encodes CDR1 MNHEY and CDR2 SMNVEV (reference sequence). This CDR3 has 17 amino acids. The V end was cut by 2 bases, the J end by 0 bases, with 17 bases between. CDR3 sequence (DNA): TGTGCCAGCAGTTTAAAGTTTGGAGGAGGGACCTCCTACGAGCAGTACTTC. It translates to CASSLKFGGGTSYEQYF.

This rearrangement joins TRBV11-3 to TRBJ2-5; D gene unclear. Germline CDR1 and CDR2: SGHNT and YENEEA. V gave up 3 bases and J gave up 4 bases, with 21 bases separating them. CDR3 size: 17 residues. CDR3 coding DNA: TGTGCCAGCAGCTTTTCAGCAAGTGGTGACATGAGAGAGACCCAGTACTTC. Its translation: CASSFSASGDMRETQYF.

The chain combines TRBV7-8 with TRBJ1-2, with D hard to call. The CDR3 covers 13 residues. Germline CDR1 is SGHVS and CDR2 is FQNEAQ. Between the trimmed V and J ends, which lost 5 bases and 8 bases, there was a span of 15 bases. As DNA, the CDR3 is TGTGCCAGCAGCCCACCGGGTCTCGGAGGCTACACCTTC. Its translation: CASSPPGLGGYTF.

This clone was seen only a few times. The J gene is TRBJ1-2, the V gene TRBV5-4; D is uncertain. CDR1 and CDR2 from the germline V gene are SGHNT and YYREEE (reference sequence). V was pared by 0 bases and J by 1 base, with 10 bases between. The length of the CDR3 is 15 residues. CDR3 residues: CASSLGREINYGYTF. CDR3 in DNA: TGTGCCAGCAGCTTGGGGAGGGAGATTAACTATGGCTACACCTTC.

This chain links TRBV6-5 with TRBJ1-2; a possible D gene is TRBD1 (6 bases). Germline V gene lookup returns CDR1 MNHEY and CDR2 SVGAGI. The V and J ends lost 5 bases and 8 bases respectively, with 9 bases between them. This CDR3 has 11 amino acids. CDR3 loop: CASSQGYGYTF. CDR3 coding DNA: TGTGCCAGCAGTCAGGGGTACGGCTACACCTTC.

This clone was recorded only once. The chain has TRBV5-1 and TRBJ2-2; 10 nucleotides align to TRBD1. This CDR3 is 17 amino acids long. Looked up from germline, CDR1 is SGHRS and CDR2 is YFSETQ. J was trimmed by 5 bases and V by 1 base; bases with no gene match: 8. CDR3: CASSLMTGGAGTGELFF. CDR3 nucleotides: TGCGCCAGCAGCTTGATGACAGGGGGCGCAGGGACCGGGGAGCTGTTTTTT.

The V call is TRBV6-5, the J call TRBJ2-2; D is uncertain. This CDR3 spans 15 amino acids. Trimming cost V 2 bases and J 1 base, with 8 bases left between them. Germline V gene sequence: CDR1 MNHEY, CDR2 SVGAGI. The CDR3 DNA follows: TGTGCCAGCAGTTACCTACCTCAGAACACCGGGGAGCTGTTTTTT. It is translated as CASSYLPQNTGELFF.

This sequence joins TRBV6-6 and TRBJ2-7; D is possibly TRBD1 (5 bases). V lost 6 bases and J 0 bases, leaving 9 bases between the germline ends. The CDR3 has 13 residues. Germline lookup yields CDR1 MNHNY and CDR2 SVGAGI (reference sequence). Here the CDR3 reads CASSQGSSYEQYF. The CDR3 coding sequence is TGTGCCAGCAGCCAGGGAAGCTCCTACGAGCAGTACTTC.